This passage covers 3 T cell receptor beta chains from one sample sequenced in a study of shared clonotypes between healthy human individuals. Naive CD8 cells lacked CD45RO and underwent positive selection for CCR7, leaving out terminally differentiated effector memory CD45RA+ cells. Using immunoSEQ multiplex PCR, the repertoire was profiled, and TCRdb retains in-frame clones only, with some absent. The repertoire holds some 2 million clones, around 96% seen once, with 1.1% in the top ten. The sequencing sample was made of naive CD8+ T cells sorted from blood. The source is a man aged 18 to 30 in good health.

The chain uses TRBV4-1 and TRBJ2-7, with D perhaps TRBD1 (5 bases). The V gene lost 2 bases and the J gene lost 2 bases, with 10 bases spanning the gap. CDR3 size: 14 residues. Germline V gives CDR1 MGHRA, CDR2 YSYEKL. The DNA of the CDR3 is TGCGCCAGCAGCCAAAGCGCAGGGCCCTACGAGCAGTACTTC. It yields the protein CASSQSAGPYEQYF.

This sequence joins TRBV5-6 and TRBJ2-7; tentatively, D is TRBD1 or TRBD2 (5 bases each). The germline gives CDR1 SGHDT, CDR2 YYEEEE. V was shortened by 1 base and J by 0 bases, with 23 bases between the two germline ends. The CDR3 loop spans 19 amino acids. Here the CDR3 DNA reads TGTGCCAGCAGCTTGTCTGGCCCCCCTGGCGCAGGGAGCTCCTACGAGCAGTACTTC. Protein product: CASSLSGPPGAGSSYEQYF.

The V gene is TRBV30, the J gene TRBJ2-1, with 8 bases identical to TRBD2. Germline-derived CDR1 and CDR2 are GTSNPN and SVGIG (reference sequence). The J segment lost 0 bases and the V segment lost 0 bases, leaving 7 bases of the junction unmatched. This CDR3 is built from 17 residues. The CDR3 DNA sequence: TGTGCCTGGAGTGTACTCGGGGGGGTGAGCTCCTACAATGAGCAGTTCTTC. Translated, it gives CAWSVLGGVSSYNEQFF.